Listed below are T cell receptor beta chains from one sample, sequenced in a study of metastatic and nonmetastatic thyroid tumors. MiXCR re-clonotyped the PCR reads for TCRdb. This sample carries approximately 31,000 clones, about 32% of them seen once, and the ten largest clones take 32%. Sequenced material: blood. The receptors were gathered from a female donor with papillary thyroid cancer or a benign thyroid nodule (not recorded which). Some clones in this sample may be carry-over from other donors' samples. CDR3s include the opening cysteine and the closing phenylalanine or tryptophan. The order of the fields is J gene, clone size, D gene, V gene, CDR3 protein, CDR3 DNA. The D gene is left open where the match is weak. The size entry is marked missing in some rows and otherwise reads once, few, many or a size class.

TRBJ2-7,NA,NA,TRBV3-1,CASSQGPGTSREQYF,TGTGCCAGCAGCCAAGGTCCGGGTACGAGCCGCGAGCAGTACTTC
TRBJ1-6,few,NA,TRBV6-6,CASSYRAGNSPLHF,TGTGCCAGCAGTTATAGGGCCGGCAATTCACCCCTCCACTTT
TRBJ1-2,NA,NA,TRBV5-4,CASSSTQAYGYTF,TGTGCCAGCAGCTCGACCCAGGCCTATGGCTACACCTTC
TRBJ2-1,few,NA,TRBV6-6,CASSYFGHGAAYNEQFF,NA
TRBJ2-1,NA,NA,TRBV6-1,CASTMGGNEQFF,TGTGCCAGCACAATGGGCGGGAATGAGCAGTTCTTC
TRBJ1-3,many,NA,TRBV20-1,CSASVDSSGNTIYF,TGCAGTGCTAGTGTAGATTCCTCTGGAAACACCATATATTTT
TRBJ2-7,many,NA,TRBV6-1,CASSLSGGIYEQYF,TGTGCCAGCAGTCTATCAGGGGGGATCTACGAGCAGTACTTC
TRBJ2-5,many,NA,TRBV7-7,CASSLGTNQETQYF,TGTGCTAGCAGCTTAGGGACAAACCAAGAGACCCAGTACTTC
TRBJ2-3,many,TRBD2,TRBV5-6,CASSPSLADSTDTQYF,TGTGCCAGCAGCCCGAGTCTAGCGGATAGCACAGATACGCAGTATTTT
TRBJ2-2,many,TRBD2,TRBV5-4,CASSLQGLAGGSYTGELFF,TGTGCCAGCAGCTTGCAGGGACTAGCGGGAGGGTCGTACACCGGGGAGCTGTTTTTT
TRBJ2-1,many,TRBD1,TRBV6-2/TRBV6-3,CASSLEGAPYNEQFF,TGTGCCAGCAGTCTTGAGGGGGCTCCGTACAATGAGCAGTTCTTC
TRBJ2-2,medium-sized,NA,TRBV28,CASSLSPRTVSGELFF,TGTGCCAGCAGTCTAAGTCCTAGAACCGTGTCGGGGGAGCTGTTTTTT
TRBJ2-3,NA,TRBD1,TRBV6-9,CAIRLGTADMQYF,TGTGCCATCAGACTCGGGACAGCAGATATGCAGTATTTT
TRBJ2-7,NA,NA,TRBV5-1,CASSFADGGVSYEQYF,TGCGCCAGCAGCTTTGCAGACGGGGGCGTCTCCTACGAGCAGTACTTC
TRBJ2-1,many,TRBD2,TRBV5-1,CASSDGTSGHNEQFF,TGCGCCAGCAGCGACGGGACTAGCGGCCACAATGAGCAGTTCTTC
TRBJ1-2,few,NA,TRBV11-3,CASSQEAGTYGYTF,TGTGCCAGCAGCCAAGAGGCCGGGACCTATGGCTACACCTTC
TRBJ1-1,many,TRBD1,TRBV19,CASRGTGRTEAFF,TGTGCCAGTAGGGGGACAGGGCGGACTGAAGCTTTCTTT
TRBJ1-4,NA,TRBD1,TRBV5-8,CASGQGDVREKLFF,TGTGCCAGCGGACAGGGGGACGTTCGGGAAAAACTGTTTTTT
TRBJ2-5,few,NA,TRBV6-1,CASRSLRGEVGEETQYF,TGTGCCAGCCGTAGCCTACGGGGAGAGGTAGGAGAAGAGACCCAGTACTTC
TRBJ2-2,medium-sized,NA,TRBV18,CASSRDLNTGELFF,TGTGCCAGCTCACGGGATTTAAACACCGGGGAGCTGTTTTTT